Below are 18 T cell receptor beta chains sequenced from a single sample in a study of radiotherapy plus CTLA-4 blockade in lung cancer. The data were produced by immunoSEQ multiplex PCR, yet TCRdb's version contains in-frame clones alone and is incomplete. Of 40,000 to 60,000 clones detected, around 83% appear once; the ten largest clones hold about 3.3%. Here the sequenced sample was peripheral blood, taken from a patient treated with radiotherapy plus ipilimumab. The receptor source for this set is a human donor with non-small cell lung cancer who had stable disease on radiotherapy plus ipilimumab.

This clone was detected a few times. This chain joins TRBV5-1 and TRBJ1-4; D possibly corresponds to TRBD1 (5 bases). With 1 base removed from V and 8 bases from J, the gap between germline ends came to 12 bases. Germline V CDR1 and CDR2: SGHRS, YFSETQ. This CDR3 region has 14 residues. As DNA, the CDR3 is TGCGCCAGCAGCTTGAGAGGGGAGGGAGAAAAACTGTTTTTT. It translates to CASSLRGEGEKLFF.

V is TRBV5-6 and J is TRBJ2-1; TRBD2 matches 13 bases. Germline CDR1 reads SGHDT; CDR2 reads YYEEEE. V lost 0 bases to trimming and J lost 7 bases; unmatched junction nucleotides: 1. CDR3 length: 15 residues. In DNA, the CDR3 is TGTGCCAGCAGCTTGGTGACTAGCGGGAGGAATGAGCAGTTCTTC. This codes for CASSLVTSGRNEQFF.

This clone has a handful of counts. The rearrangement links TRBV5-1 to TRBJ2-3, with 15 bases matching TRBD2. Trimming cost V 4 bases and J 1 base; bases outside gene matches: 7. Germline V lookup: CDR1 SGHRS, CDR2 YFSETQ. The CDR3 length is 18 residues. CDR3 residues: CASSNGLAGGSRTDTQYF. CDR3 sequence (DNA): TGCGCCAGCAGCAACGGACTAGCGGGAGGGTCCCGCACAGATACGCAGTATTTT.

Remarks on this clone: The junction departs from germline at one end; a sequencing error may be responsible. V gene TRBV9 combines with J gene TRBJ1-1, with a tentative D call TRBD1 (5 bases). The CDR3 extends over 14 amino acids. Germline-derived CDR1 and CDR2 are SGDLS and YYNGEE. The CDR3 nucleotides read TGTGCCAGCAGCCTCCAGGGCGGGGTAACTAACCTCACCTTT. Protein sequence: CASSLQGGVTNLTF.

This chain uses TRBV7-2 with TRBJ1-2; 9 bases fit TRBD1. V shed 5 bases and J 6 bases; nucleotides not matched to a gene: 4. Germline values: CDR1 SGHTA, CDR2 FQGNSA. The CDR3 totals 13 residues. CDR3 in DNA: TGTGCCAGCAGCCCCCGACAGGGGGATGGCTACACCTTC. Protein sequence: CASSPRQGDGYTF.

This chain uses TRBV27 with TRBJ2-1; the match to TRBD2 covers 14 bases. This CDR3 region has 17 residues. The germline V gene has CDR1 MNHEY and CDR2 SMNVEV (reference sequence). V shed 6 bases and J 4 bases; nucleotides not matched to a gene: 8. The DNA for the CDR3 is TGTGCCAGCAGCTCCAGACTAGCGGGAGGGTCATACAATGAGCAGTTCTTC. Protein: CASSSRLAGGSYNEQFF.

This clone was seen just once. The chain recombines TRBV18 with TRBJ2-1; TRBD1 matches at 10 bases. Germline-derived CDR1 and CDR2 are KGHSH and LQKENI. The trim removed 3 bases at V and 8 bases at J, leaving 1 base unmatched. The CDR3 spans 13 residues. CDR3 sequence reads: CASSPGTGDEQFF. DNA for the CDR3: TGTGCCAGCTCACCCGGGACAGGGGATGAGCAGTTCTTC. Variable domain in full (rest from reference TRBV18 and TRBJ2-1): NAGVMQNPRHLVRRRGQEARLRCSPMKGHSHVYWYRQLPEEGLKFMVYLQKENIIDESGMPKERFSAEFPKEGPSILRIQQVVRGDSAAYFCASSPGTGDEQFFGPGTRLTVL.

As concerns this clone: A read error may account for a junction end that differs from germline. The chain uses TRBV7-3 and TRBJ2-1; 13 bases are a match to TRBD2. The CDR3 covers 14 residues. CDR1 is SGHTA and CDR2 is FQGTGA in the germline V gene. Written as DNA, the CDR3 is TGTGTCAGCAGCTCGGGACTAGCGGGGAATGAGCAGTTCTTC. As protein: CVSSSGLAGNEQFF.

The CDR3 reads CASSLAVAGVDRETQYF. The DNA for the CDR3 is TGTGCCAGCAGCTTAGCGGTGGCGGGAGTGGATCGAGAGACCCAGTACTTC. This chain uses TRBV13 with TRBJ2-5; 7 bases fit TRBD2. The germline V gene encodes CDR1 PRHDT and CDR2 FYEKMQ (reference sequence). This CDR3 spans 17 amino acids. Germline trimming cut 1 base from V and 4 bases from J; bases unmatched to any gene: 12.

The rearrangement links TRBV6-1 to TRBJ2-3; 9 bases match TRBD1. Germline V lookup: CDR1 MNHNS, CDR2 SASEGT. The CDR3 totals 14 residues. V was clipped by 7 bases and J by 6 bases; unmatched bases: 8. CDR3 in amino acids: CASIMDRGRDTQYF. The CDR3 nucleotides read TGTGCCAGCATTATGGACAGGGGACGCGATACGCAGTATTTT.

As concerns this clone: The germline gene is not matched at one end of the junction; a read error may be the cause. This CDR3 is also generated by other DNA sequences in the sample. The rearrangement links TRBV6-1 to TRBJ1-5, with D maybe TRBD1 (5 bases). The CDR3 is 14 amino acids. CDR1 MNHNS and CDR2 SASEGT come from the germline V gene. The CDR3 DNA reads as TGCGCCAGCAGTGAATCAGGGATCAATCAGCCCCAGCATTTT. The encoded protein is CASSESGINQPQHF.

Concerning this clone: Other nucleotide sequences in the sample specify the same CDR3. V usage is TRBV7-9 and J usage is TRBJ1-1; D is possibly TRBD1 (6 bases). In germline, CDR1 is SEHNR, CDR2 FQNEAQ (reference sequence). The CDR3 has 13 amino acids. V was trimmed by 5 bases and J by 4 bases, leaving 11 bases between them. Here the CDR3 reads CASSPGGRTEAFF. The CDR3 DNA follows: TGTGCCAGCAGCCCCGGGGGGCGCACTGAAGCTTTCTTT.

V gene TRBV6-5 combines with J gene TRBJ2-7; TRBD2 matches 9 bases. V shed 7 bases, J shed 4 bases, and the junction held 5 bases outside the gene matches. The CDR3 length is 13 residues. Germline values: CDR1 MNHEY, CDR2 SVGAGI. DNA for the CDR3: TGTGCCAGCACGGCGGGAGGGCCTTACGAGCAGTACTTC. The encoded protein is CASTAGGPYEQYF.

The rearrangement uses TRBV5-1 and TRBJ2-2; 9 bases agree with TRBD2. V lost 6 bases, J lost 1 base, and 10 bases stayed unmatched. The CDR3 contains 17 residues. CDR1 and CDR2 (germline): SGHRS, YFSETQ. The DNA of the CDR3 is TGCGCCAGCACCTTATTCCCTAGCGGGAAGAACACCGGGGAGCTGTTTTTT. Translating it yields CASTLFPSGKNTGELFF.

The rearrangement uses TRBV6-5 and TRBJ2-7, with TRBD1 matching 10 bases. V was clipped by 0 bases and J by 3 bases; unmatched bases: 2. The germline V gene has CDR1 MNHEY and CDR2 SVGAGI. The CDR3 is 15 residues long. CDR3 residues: CASSYSWTGGYEQYF. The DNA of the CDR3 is TGTGCCAGCAGTTACTCGTGGACAGGGGGCTACGAGCAGTACTTC.

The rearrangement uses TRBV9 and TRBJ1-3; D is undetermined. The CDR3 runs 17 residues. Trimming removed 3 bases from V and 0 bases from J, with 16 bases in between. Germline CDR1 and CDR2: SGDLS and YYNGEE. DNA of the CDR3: TGTGCCAGCAGCGCCCCTAGGAGGGAAGTCTCTGGAAACACCATATATTTT. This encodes CASSAPRREVSGNTIYF.

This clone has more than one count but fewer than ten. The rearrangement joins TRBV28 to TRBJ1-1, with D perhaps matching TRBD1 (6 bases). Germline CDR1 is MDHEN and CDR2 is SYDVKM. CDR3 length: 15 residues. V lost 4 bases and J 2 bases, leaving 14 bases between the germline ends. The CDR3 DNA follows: TGTGCCAGCAGTTCCCCCTCGGGACAAAACACTGAAGCTTTCTTT. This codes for CASSSPSGQNTEAFF. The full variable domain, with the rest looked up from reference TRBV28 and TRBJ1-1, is DVKVTQSSRYLVKRTGEKVFLECVQDMDHENMFWYRQDPGLGLRLIYFSYDVKMKEKGDIPEGYSVSREKKERFSLILESASTNQTSMYLCASSSPSGQNTEAFFGQGTRLTVV.

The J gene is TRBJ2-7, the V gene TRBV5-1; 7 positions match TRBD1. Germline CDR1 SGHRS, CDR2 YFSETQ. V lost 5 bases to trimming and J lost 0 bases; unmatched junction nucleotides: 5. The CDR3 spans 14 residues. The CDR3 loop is CASRPGGGSYEQYF. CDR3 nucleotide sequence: TGCGCCAGCAGGCCAGGGGGTGGCTCCTACGAGCAGTACTTC. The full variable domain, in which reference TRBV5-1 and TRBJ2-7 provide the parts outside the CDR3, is KAGVTQTPRYLIKTRGQQVTLSCSPISGHRSVSWYQQTPGQGLQFLFEYFSETQRNKGNFPGRFSGRQFSNSRSEMNVSTLELGDSALYLCASRPGGGSYEQYFGPGTRLTVT.